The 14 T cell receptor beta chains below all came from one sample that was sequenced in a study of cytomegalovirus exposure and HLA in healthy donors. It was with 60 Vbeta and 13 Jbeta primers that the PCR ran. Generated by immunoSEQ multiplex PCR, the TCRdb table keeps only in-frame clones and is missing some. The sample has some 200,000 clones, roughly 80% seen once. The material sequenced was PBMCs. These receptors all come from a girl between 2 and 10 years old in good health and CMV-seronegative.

CDR3: CASSSTTGTYGYTF. CDR3 in DNA: TGTGCCAGCAGTTCAACGACAGGCACCTATGGCTACACCTTC. This sequence joins TRBV7-2 and TRBJ1-2, with a weak D call TRBD1 (6 bases). Trimming cost V 6 bases and J 4 bases, with 15 bases left between them. The CDR3 extends over 14 amino acids. Germline values: CDR1 SGHTA, CDR2 FQGNSA.

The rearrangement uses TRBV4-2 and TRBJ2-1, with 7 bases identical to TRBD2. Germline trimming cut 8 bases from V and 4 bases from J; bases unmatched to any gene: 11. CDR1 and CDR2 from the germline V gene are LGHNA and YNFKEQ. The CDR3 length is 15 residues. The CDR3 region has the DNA TGTGCCAGCGGAGACCTGGGACTATCGTACAATGAGCAGTTCTTC. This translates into CASGDLGLSYNEQFF.

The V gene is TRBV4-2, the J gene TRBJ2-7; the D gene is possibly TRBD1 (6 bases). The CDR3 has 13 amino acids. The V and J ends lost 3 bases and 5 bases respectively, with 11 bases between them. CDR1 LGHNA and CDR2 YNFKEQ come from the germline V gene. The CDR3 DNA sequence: TGTGCCAGCAGCCAGACAGGAATCGACGAGCAGTACTTC. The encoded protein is CASSQTGIDEQYF.

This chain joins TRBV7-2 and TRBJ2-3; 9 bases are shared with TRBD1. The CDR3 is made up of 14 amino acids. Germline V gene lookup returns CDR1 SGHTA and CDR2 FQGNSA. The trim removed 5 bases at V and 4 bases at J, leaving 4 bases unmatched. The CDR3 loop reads CASSPGTGSDTQYF. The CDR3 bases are TGTGCCAGCAGCCCAGGGACAGGGTCAGATACGCAGTATTTT.

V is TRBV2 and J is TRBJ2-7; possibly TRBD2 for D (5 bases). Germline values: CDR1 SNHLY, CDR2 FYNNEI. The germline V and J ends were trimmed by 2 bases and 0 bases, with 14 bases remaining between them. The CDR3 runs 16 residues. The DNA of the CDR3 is TGTGCCAGCAGTGAAATCAACCTTGGGAGCTCCTACGAGCAGTACTTC. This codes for CASSEINLGSSYEQYF.

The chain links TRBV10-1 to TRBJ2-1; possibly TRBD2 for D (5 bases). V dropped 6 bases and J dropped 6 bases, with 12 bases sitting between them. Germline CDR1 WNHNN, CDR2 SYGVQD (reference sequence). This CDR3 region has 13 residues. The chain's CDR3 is CASSGLEGNEQFF. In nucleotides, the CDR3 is TGCGCCAGCAGCGGCCTAGAGGGCAATGAGCAGTTCTTC.

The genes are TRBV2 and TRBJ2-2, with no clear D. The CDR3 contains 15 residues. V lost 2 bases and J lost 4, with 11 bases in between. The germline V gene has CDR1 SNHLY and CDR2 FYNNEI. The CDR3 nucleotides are TGTGCCAGCAGTGAATACTTGTTCGGCACCGGGGAGCTGTTTTTT. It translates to CASSEYLFGTGELFF. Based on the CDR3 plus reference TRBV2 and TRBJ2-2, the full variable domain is EPEVTQTPSHQVTQMGQEVILRCVPISNHLYFYWYRQILGQKVEFLVSFYNNEISEKSEIFDDQFSVERPDGSNFTLKIRSTKLEDSAMYFCASSEYLFGTGELFFGEGSRLTVL.

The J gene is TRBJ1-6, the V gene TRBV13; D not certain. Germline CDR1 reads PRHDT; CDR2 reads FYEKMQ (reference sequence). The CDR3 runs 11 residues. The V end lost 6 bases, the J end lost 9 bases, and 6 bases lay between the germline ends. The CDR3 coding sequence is TGTGCCAGCAGTTCAGGTTCACCCCTCCACTTT. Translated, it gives CASSSGSPLHF.

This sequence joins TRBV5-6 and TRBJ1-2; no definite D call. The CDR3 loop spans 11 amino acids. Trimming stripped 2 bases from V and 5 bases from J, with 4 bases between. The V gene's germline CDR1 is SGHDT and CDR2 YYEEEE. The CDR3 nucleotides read TGTGCCAGCAGCTTTCTATATGGCTACACCTTC. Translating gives CASSFLYGYTF.

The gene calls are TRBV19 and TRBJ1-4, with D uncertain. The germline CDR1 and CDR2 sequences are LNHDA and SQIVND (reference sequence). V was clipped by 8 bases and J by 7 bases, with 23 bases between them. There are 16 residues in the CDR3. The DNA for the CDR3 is TGTGCCAGTCAGCCCCTCCGTGGGAGGGTTGGTGAAAAACTGTTTTTT. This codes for CASQPLRGRVGEKLFF. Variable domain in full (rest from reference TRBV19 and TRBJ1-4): DGGITQSPKYLFRKEGQNVTLSCEQNLNHDAMYWYRQDPGQGLRLIYYSQIVNDFQKGDIAEGYSVSREKKESFPLTVTSAQKNPTAFYLCASQPLRGRVGEKLFFGSGTQLSVL.

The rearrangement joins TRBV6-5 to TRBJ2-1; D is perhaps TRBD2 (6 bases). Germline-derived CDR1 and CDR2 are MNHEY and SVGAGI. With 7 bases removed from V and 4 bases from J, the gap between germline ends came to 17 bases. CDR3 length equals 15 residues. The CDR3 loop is CASTIDVGGYNEQFF. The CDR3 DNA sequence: TGTGCCAGCACGATAGATGTCGGGGGATACAATGAGCAGTTCTTC.

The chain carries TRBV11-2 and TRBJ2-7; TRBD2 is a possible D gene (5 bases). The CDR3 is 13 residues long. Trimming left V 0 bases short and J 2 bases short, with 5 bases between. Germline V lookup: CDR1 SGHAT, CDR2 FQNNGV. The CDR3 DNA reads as TGTGCCAGCAGCTTAGAGGGAGCCTACGAGCAGTACTTC. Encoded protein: CASSLEGAYEQYF. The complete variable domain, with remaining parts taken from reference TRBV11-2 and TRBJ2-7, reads EAGVAQSPRYKIIEKRQSVAFWCNPISGHATLYWYQQILGQGPKLLIQFQNNGVVDDSQLPKDRFSAERLKGVDSTLKIQPAKLEDSAVYLCASSLEGAYEQYFGPGTRLTVT.

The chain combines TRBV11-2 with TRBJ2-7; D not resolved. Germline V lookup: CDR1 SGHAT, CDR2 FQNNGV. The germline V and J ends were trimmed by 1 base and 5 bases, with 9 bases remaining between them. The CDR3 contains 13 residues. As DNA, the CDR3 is TGTGCCAGCAGCTTAGCTCCCTCGGACGAGCAGTACTTC. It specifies CASSLAPSDEQYF.

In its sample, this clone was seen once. This chain's CDR3 is CASSVQGANQPQHF. DNA for the CDR3: TGTGCCAGCAGTGTACAGGGGGCGAACCAGCCCCAGCATTTT. The genes are TRBV2 and TRBJ1-5; 9 bases are shared with TRBD1. Losses at the gene ends were 4 bases for V and 7 bases for J; bases not matched to a gene: 5. This CDR3 contains 14 residues. Germline CDR1 and CDR2: SNHLY and FYNNEI. The complete variable domain, with remaining parts taken from reference TRBV2 and TRBJ1-5, reads EPEVTQTPSHQVTQMGQEVILRCVPISNHLYFYWYRQILGQKVEFLVSFYNNEISEKSEIFDDQFSVERPDGSNFTLKIRSTKLEDSAMYFCASSVQGANQPQHFGDGTRLSIL.